The 17 T cell receptor beta chains listed next were all sequenced from one sample in a study of T cell clones after liver transplantation. Here immunoSEQ multiplex PCR was the method, and the copy in TCRdb shows in-frame clones only, minus some. The sample records roughly 120,000 clones, just over 90% being singletons. The material was CD4+ T cells from blood, obtained 12 months after liver transplant. Source of these receptors: a human patient who received a liver transplant. Part of the T cell pool may stem from the graft donor.

The V gene is TRBV30, the J gene TRBJ2-3, with TRBD2 identical over 9 bases. The germline V gene has CDR1 GTSNPN and CDR2 SVGIG (reference sequence). This CDR3 is 15 amino acids long. J gave up 5 bases and V 3 bases, and 9 bases lay outside the gene matches. CDR3 sequence (DNA): TGTGCCTGGAGAAATAGCGGGGGAACCTTAGATACGCAGTATTTT. This translates into CAWRNSGGTLDTQYF.

This chain connects TRBV28 to TRBJ1-4, with a possible D match to TRBD1 (5 bases). Germline-derived CDR1 and CDR2 are MDHEN and SYDVKM. The germline V and J ends were trimmed by 6 bases and 5 bases, with 13 bases remaining between them. The CDR3 is 14 amino acids. CDR3 region: CASRAGTGNEKLFF. CDR3 in DNA: TGTGCCAGCAGAGCCGGGACGGGCAATGAAAAACTGTTTTTT. Full variable domain (outside the CDR3, taken from reference TRBV28 and TRBJ1-4): DVKVTQSSRYLVKRTGEKVFLECVQDMDHENMFWYRQDPGLGLRLIYFSYDVKMKEKGDIPEGYSVSREKKERFSLILESASTNQTSMYLCASRAGTGNEKLFFGSGTQLSVL.

The chain uses TRBV6-6 and TRBJ2-7; D tentatively reads TRBD1 or TRBD2 (5 bases each). Germline V gene data show CDR1 as MNHNY and CDR2 as SVGAGI (reference sequence). The CDR3 sequence is 15 residues long. V lost 4 bases, J lost 5 bases, and 18 bases lay in between. CDR3 amino acids: CASSSSGTVGHEQYF. The CDR3 DNA sequence: TGTGCCAGCAGTTCTTCCGGGACGGTCGGCCACGAGCAGTACTTC.

The chain uses TRBV28 and TRBJ2-7; 7 nucleotides agree with TRBD2. CDR1 and CDR2 (germline): MDHEN, SYDVKM. The CDR3 loop spans 16 amino acids. J gave up 3 bases and V 0 bases, and 8 bases lay outside the gene matches. This CDR3 reads CASSLWGPGEGYEQYF. CDR3 DNA: TGTGCCAGCAGTTTATGGGGCCCTGGGGAGGGCTACGAGCAGTACTTC.

The CDR3 sequence: CASSFIDSGANVLTF. The DNA for the CDR3 is TGTGCCAGCAGTTTCATTGACTCTGGGGCCAACGTCCTGACTTTC. J is TRBJ2-6 and V is TRBV5-4; D is unclear. V was shortened by 5 bases and J by 0 bases, with 9 bases between the two germline ends. CDR3 size: 15 residues. Germline V gene data show CDR1 as SGHNT and CDR2 as YYREEE (reference sequence).

J is TRBJ2-7 and V is TRBV27; TRBD2 matches at 8 bases. The germline V gene has CDR1 MNHEY and CDR2 SMNVEV (reference sequence). The CDR3 is made up of 16 amino acids. J lost 2 bases, V lost 5 bases, and 11 bases had no gene match. The CDR3 DNA is TGTGCCAGCAGTATCTTGACTAGCGCGGACCCCTACGAGCAGTACTTC. Residues: CASSILTSADPYEQYF.

V is TRBV18 and J is TRBJ2-5; 9 bases match TRBD1. Per germline, CDR1 KGHSH and CDR2 LQKENI. V dropped 6 bases and J dropped 1; count of bases not matched to a gene: 3. The CDR3 length is 14 residues. The CDR3 spells CASSPGQGQETQYF. The CDR3 bases are TGTGCCAGCTCGCCGGGACAGGGCCAAGAGACCCAGTACTTC.

The V gene is TRBV19, the J gene TRBJ2-3, with D perhaps given as TRBD1 or TRBD2 (5 bases each). Germline V gene sequence: CDR1 LNHDA, CDR2 SQIVND (reference sequence). V gave up 3 bases and J gave up 6 bases, with 16 bases separating them. The CDR3 has 15 residues. CDR3 DNA: TGTGCCAGTAGTATCCTAGCAGGGCCCACCGATACGCAGTATTTT. Protein sequence: CASSILAGPTDTQYF.

The chain recombines TRBV5-1 with TRBJ2-2; tentative D call: TRBD2 (5 bases). V dropped 0 bases and J dropped 1 base, with 7 bases sitting between them. The CDR3 loop spans 15 amino acids. Germline V CDR1 and CDR2: SGHRS, YFSETQ. CDR3 loop: CASSLERLNTGELFF. CDR3 in DNA: TGCGCCAGCAGCTTGGAGCGGCTGAACACCGGGGAGCTGTTTTTT.

The rearrangement uses TRBV21-1 and TRBJ2-7; the table's TRBD2 call for D was not verified on the DNA. TRBV21-1 is a recognized pseudogene. The CDR3 is 15 amino acids. The CDR3 sequence is CASSLSGRPTDEQYF. CDR3 in DNA: TGTGCCAGCAGCCTTAGCGGGAGGCCCACCGACGAGCAGTACTTC.

The chain couples TRBV6-6 to TRBJ2-2; possibly TRBD2 for D (5 bases). This CDR3 has 14 amino acids. Per germline, CDR1 MNHNY and CDR2 SVGAGI (reference sequence). The V gene lost 0 bases and the J gene lost 6 bases, with 8 bases spanning the gap. For the CDR3, the DNA is TGTGCCAGCAGTTACTCCGGAGGAGCCGGGGAGCTGTTTTTT. This gives the protein CASSYSGGAGELFF.

The rearrangement joins TRBV19 to TRBJ2-7; 12 bases map to TRBD1. The germline V gene encodes CDR1 LNHDA and CDR2 SQIVND (reference sequence). The CDR3 covers 16 residues. Trimming cost V 5 bases and J 3 bases; bases outside gene matches: 8. In DNA, the CDR3 is TGTGCCAGTAGTCGGGGACAGGGGGCTCACCTCTACGAGCAGTACTTC. The encoded protein is CASSRGQGAHLYEQYF.

Here the CDR3 DNA reads TGCGCCAGCAGCTGGGAGGGAGAAACAGATACGCAGTATTTT. It encodes CASSWEGETDTQYF. This chain links TRBV5-1 with TRBJ2-3, with 7 bases aligning to TRBD2. Losses at the gene ends were 3 bases for V and 3 bases for J; bases not matched to a gene: 4. The CDR3 has 14 residues. CDR1 is SGHRS and CDR2 is YFSETQ in the germline V gene.

The CDR3 region is CAWTPPSALAHEKLFF. CDR3 coding DNA: TGTGCCTGGACCCCCCCCTCGGCCCTTGCCCATGAAAAACTGTTTTTT. The V call is TRBV30, the J call TRBJ1-4; D gene unclear. The CDR3 is 16 residues long. Germline V lookup: CDR1 GTSNPN, CDR2 SVGIG (reference sequence). V was clipped by 4 bases and J by 6 bases, with 21 bases between them.

V usage is TRBV4-3 and J usage is TRBJ1-6, with 10 bases lining up with TRBD1. Trimming at V came to 2 bases and at J to 10 bases, leaving 11 bases not matched to a gene. The CDR3 is 17 amino acids. Germline V gene data show CDR1 as LGHNA and CDR2 as YSLEER. In DNA form, the CDR3 reads TGCGCCAGCAGCCAAAAGACTCCGGGACAGGGGTGGTCACCCCTCCACTTT. Protein product: CASSQKTPGQGWSPLHF.

As regards this clone: Other DNA variants within this sample encode the same CDR3. V gene TRBV11-2 combines with J gene TRBJ2-5; 9 nucleotides agree with TRBD1. Germline CDR1 and CDR2: SGHAT and FQNNGV. The CDR3 is 14 residues long. Trimming cost V 5 bases and J 4 bases; bases outside gene matches: 5. The CDR3 sequence: CASSLQGARETQYF. The DNA for the CDR3 is TGTGCCAGCAGCCTACAGGGGGCGAGAGAGACCCAGTACTTC. Based on the CDR3 plus reference TRBV11-2 and TRBJ2-5, the full variable domain is EAGVAQSPRYKIIEKRQSVAFWCNPISGHATLYWYQQILGQGPKLLIQFQNNGVVDDSQLPKDRFSAERLKGVDSTLKIQPAKLEDSAVYLCASSLQGARETQYFGPGTRLLVL.

The chain employs TRBV5-1 and TRBJ2-2, with 14 bases identical to TRBD2. This CDR3 has 18 amino acids. J was trimmed by 4 bases and V by 4 bases; bases with no gene match: 9. Germline loops: CDR1 SGHRS, CDR2 YFSETQ. The CDR3 nucleotides are TGCGCCAGCAGCCAGGGACTAGCGGGAGATTTTAGCACCGGGGAGCTGTTTTTT. Translating it yields CASSQGLAGDFSTGELFF. The whole variable domain, remainder taken from reference TRBV5-1 and TRBJ2-2, is KAGVTQTPRYLIKTRGQQVTLSCSPISGHRSVSWYQQTPGQGLQFLFEYFSETQRNKGNFPGRFSGRQFSNSRSEMNVSTLELGDSALYLCASSQGLAGDFSTGELFFGEGSRLTVL.